The 15 T cell receptor beta chains given below trace back to one sample, sequenced in a study of cytomegalovirus exposure and HLA in healthy donors. 13 Jbeta primers and 60 Vbeta primers were used for the PCR. Assay used: immunoSEQ multiplex PCR; TCRdb lists only in-frame clones, some missing. The sample holds about 160,000 clones, roughly 87% seen once. Sequenced input: PBMCs. The receptor set was obtained from a girl between 5 and 17 years old in good health and CMV-seropositive.

This clone has only one observation. This chain links TRBV2 with TRBJ1-5, with D tentatively TRBD1 (6 bases). This CDR3 spans 15 amino acids. The V and J ends lost 1 base and 2 bases respectively, with 9 bases between them. Germline lookup yields CDR1 SNHLY and CDR2 FYNNEI. The CDR3 DNA follows: TGTGCCAGCAGTGAAGACAGGGTAGGCAATCAGCCCCAGCATTTT. It is translated as CASSEDRVGNQPQHF.

The chain combines TRBV28 with TRBJ1-1; D uncertain. Trimming took off 6 bases at V and 7 bases at J, with 18 bases between the two ends. The CDR3 covers 14 residues. Per the germline V gene, CDR1 is MDHEN and CDR2 is SYDVKM. As DNA, the CDR3 is TGTGCCAGCAGCTCAATGCTGGCTGGCAGTGAAGCTTTCTTT. Translation: CASSSMLAGSEAFF.

CDR3 amino acids: CASKPGQNTEAFF. Written as DNA, the CDR3 is TGTGCCAGCAAGCCGGGACAGAACACTGAAGCTTTCTTT. V usage is TRBV28 and J usage is TRBJ1-1; TRBD1 is a possible D gene (6 bases). Trimming removed 7 bases at V and 1 base at J, with 10 bases between. The CDR3 covers 13 residues. Germline CDR1 is MDHEN and CDR2 is SYDVKM.

The table lists this clone with a few counts. The chain carries TRBV19 and TRBJ2-1; no reliable D call. Germline V gives CDR1 LNHDA, CDR2 SQIVND (reference sequence). This CDR3 contains 14 residues. With 7 bases removed from V and 5 bases from J, the gap between germline ends came to 15 bases. For the CDR3, the DNA is TGTGCCAGTACCCCTGCGGCTACTCACAATGAGCAGTTCTTC. Its translation: CASTPAATHNEQFF.

This clone was seen a handful of times. CDR3 coding DNA: TGTGCCAGTAGTATAGCCCTCCGGGGATATGGCTACACCTTC. Translating gives CASSIALRGYGYTF. The J gene is TRBJ1-2, the V gene TRBV19, with D hard to call. The CDR3 sequence is 14 residues long. The germline CDR1 and CDR2 sequences are LNHDA and SQIVND (reference sequence). The V and J ends lost 1 base and 5 bases respectively, with 11 bases between them.

This chain connects TRBV4-3 to TRBJ2-1; maybe TRBD2 (6 bases). From germline, CDR1 is LGHNA and CDR2 YSLEER. The CDR3 contains 16 residues. Trimming removed 0 bases at V and 0 bases at J, with 9 bases between. CDR3 in amino acids: CASSQDTGSSYNEQFF. The DNA for the CDR3 is TGCGCCAGCAGCCAAGATACCGGGAGCTCCTACAATGAGCAGTTCTTC.

This clone was recorded a few times. V usage is TRBV19 and J usage is TRBJ2-1; TRBD2 aligns across 9 bases. CDR1 and CDR2 (germline): LNHDA, SQIVND (reference sequence). The V and J ends lost 10 bases and 6 bases, in that order; junction bases with no gene match: 13. This CDR3 comprises 15 residues. The CDR3 DNA reads TGTGCCACCCGGTACCGGACTAGCGCCTCCAATGAGCAGTTCTTC. Translated, it gives CATRYRTSASNEQFF.

The chain employs TRBV7-9 and TRBJ1-1; a possible D gene is TRBD1 (6 bases). CDR3 length equals 13 residues. The germline V and J ends were trimmed by 5 bases and 1 base, with 8 bases remaining between them. Germline loops: CDR1 SEHNR, CDR2 FQNEAQ (reference sequence). CDR3 nucleotides: TGTGCCAGCAGCGTGACAGGGAACACTGAAGCTTTCTTT. Its translation is CASSVTGNTEAFF.

The V call is TRBV30, the J call TRBJ2-2; D perhaps matches TRBD1 (5 bases). CDR3 length equals 17 residues. V was clipped by 2 bases and J by 0 bases, with 16 bases between them. CDR1 and CDR2 from the germline V gene are GTSNPN and SVGIG (reference sequence). CDR3 region: CAWSQLRAPTNTGELFF. For the CDR3, the DNA is TGTGCCTGGAGTCAACTCAGGGCCCCCACGAACACCGGGGAGCTGTTTTTT.

This clone was seen just once. The rearrangement joins TRBV7-6 to TRBJ2-2; TRBD2 matches 8 bases. The CDR3 is 17 residues long. The junction had 15 bases not matched to a gene; V was cut back by 5 bases and J by 7 bases. CDR1 and CDR2 (germline): SGHVS, FNYEAQ. The CDR3 DNA reads as TGTGCCAGCAGCCTCCTTTCGGTAGCGGGATCGGGCGGGGAGCTGTTTTTT. This translates into CASSLLSVAGSGGELFF.

The chain recombines TRBV5-1 with TRBJ2-3, with D perhaps TRBD2 (6 bases). V lost 3 bases and J 0 bases, leaving 14 bases between the germline ends. This CDR3 is 16 amino acids long. The germline V gene encodes CDR1 SGHRS and CDR2 YFSETQ. DNA of the CDR3: TGCGCCAGCAGCTGGGGAGGAGGCCCTAGCACAGATACGCAGTATTTT. Its protein product is CASSWGGGPSTDTQYF.

The gene calls are TRBV25-1 and TRBJ1-1, with D perhaps matching TRBD1 (5 bases). Trimming cost V 2 bases and J 1 base, with 17 bases left between them. Per the germline V gene, CDR1 is MGHDK and CDR2 is SYGVNS. This CDR3 contains 17 residues. The CDR3 DNA reads TGTGCCAGCAGTGAAGTGAGTAGCTGGGGGGAGAACACTGAAGCTTTCTTT. Its protein is CASSEVSSWGENTEAFF. Full variable domain (outside the CDR3, taken from reference TRBV25-1 and TRBJ1-1): EADIYQTPRYLVIGTGKKITLECSQTMGHDKMYWYQQDPGMELHLIHYSYGVNSTEKGDLSSESTVSRIRTEHFPLTLESARPSHTSQYLCASSEVSSWGENTEAFFGQGTRLTVV.

The chain has TRBV9 and TRBJ1-1, with D uncertain. The CDR3 runs to 13 residues. CDR1 and CDR2 (germline): SGDLS, YYNGEE. Trimming cost V 3 bases and J 3 bases, with 9 bases left between them. The CDR3 loop is CASSAGIDTEAFF. CDR3 DNA sequence: TGTGCCAGCAGCGCAGGTATAGACACTGAAGCTTTCTTT.

The genes are TRBV7-9 and TRBJ2-1; 7 nucleotides line up with TRBD1. J lost 5 bases, V lost 6 bases, and 10 bases had no gene match. The CDR3 is 15 amino acids. Germline CDR1 and CDR2: SEHNR and FQNEAQ (reference sequence). The CDR3 DNA follows: TGTGCCAGCAGTCCACCGGGGACAGTAGACAATGAGCAGTTCTTC. Its protein is CASSPPGTVDNEQFF.

The gene calls are TRBV28 and TRBJ2-7; TRBD1 aligns across 8 bases. This CDR3 has 13 residues. In germline, CDR1 is MDHEN, CDR2 SYDVKM. The V segment lost 5 bases and the J segment 3 bases; nucleotides outside the gene matches: 3. CDR3: CASSRDRYYEQYF. CDR3 in DNA: TGTGCCAGCAGTAGGGACAGGTACTACGAGCAGTACTTC.